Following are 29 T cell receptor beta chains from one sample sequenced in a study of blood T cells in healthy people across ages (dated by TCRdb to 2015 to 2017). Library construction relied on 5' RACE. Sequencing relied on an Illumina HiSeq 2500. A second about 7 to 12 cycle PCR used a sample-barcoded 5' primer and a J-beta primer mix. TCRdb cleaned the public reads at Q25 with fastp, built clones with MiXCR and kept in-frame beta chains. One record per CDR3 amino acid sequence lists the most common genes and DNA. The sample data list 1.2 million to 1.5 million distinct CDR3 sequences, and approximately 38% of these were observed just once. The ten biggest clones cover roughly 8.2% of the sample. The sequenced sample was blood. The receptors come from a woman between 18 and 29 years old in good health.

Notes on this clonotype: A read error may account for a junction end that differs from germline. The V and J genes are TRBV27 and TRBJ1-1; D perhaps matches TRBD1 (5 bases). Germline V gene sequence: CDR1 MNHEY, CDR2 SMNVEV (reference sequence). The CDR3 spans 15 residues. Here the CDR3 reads CAGSFAGRARTEAFF. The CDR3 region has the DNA TGTGCCGGCAGTTTTGCAGGGAGGGCGAGGACTGAAGCTTTCTTT.

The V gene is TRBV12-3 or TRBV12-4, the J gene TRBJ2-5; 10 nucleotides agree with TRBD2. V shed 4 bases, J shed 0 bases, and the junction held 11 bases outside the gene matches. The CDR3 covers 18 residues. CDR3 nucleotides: TGTGCCAGCAGTTCAATAGCGGGAGGCTGGCAACACCAAGAGACCCAGTACTTC. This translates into CASSSIAGGWQHQETQYF.

CDR3 region: CSARDSDYNEQYF. CDR3 nucleotide sequence: TGCAGTGCTAGAGATTCCGACTACAATGAGCAGTACTTC. V gene TRBV20-1 combines with J gene TRBJ2-4, with D possibly matching TRBD2 (5 bases). Germline V CDR1 and CDR2: DFQATT, SNEGSKA (reference sequence). Trimming cost V 0 bases and J 13 bases, with 16 bases left between them. This CDR3 comprises 13 residues.

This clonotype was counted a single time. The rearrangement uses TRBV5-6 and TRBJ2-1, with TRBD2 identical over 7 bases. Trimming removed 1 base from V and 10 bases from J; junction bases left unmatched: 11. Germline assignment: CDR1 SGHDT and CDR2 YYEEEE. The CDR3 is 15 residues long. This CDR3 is CASSLSGVTPREQFF. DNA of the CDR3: TGTGCCAGCAGCTTGAGCGGGGTCACGCCTAGGGAGCAGTTCTTC.

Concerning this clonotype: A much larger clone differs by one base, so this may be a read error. CDR3 sequence (DNA): TGCAGCGTTGGGCTGCGGACAGGTTACAATGAGCAGTACTTC. This codes for CSVGLRTGYNEQYF. The V and J genes are TRBV29-1 and TRBJ2-5, with 7 bases matching TRBD1. V lost 4 bases, J lost 11 bases, and 16 bases stayed unmatched. Germline assignment: CDR1 SQVTM and CDR2 ANQGSEA. This CDR3 is built from 14 residues.

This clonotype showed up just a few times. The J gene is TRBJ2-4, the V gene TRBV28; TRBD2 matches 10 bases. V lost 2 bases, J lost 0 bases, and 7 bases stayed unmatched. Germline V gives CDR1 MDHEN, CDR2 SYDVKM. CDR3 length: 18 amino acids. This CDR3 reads CASSLSSSGGLAKNIQYF. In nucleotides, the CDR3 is TGTGCCAGCAGTTTAAGCTCTAGCGGGGGACTAGCCAAAAACATTCAGTACTTC.

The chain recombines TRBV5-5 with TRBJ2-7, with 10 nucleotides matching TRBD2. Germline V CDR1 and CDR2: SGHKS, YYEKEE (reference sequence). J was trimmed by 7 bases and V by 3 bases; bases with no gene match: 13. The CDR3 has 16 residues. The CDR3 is CASSSLAGAWDNEQYF. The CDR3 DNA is TGTGCCAGCAGCTCCCTAGCGGGAGCCTGGGACAATGAGCAGTACTTC.

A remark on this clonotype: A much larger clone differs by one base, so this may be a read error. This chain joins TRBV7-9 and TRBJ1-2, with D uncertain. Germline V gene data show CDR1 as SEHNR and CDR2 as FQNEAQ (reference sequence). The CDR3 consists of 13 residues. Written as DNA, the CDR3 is TGTGTCAGCAGCCGAAGTAATCAGGATGGCTACACCTTC. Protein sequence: CVSSRSNQDGYTF.

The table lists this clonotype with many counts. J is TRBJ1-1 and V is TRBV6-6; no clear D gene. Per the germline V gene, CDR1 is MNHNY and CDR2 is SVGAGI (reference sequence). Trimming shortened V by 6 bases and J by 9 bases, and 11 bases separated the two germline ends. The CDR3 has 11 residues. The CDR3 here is CASSPGGKAFF. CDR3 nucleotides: TGTGCCAGCAGCCCGGGCGGTAAAGCTTTCTTT.

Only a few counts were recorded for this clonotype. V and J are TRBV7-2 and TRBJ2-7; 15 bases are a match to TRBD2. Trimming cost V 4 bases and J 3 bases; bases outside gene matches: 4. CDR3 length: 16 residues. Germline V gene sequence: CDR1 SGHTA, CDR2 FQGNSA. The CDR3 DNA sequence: TGTGCCAGCAGCTCCCGGGGACTAGCGGGGGGCTACGAGCAGTACTTC. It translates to CASSSRGLAGGYEQYF.

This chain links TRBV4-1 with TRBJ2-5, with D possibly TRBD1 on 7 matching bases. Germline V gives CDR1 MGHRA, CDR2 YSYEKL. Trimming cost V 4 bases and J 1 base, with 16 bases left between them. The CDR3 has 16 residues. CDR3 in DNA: TGCGCCAGCAGCCTCCGACAGGGAGCGGGCCAAGAGACCCAGTACTTC. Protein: CASSLRQGAGQETQYF.

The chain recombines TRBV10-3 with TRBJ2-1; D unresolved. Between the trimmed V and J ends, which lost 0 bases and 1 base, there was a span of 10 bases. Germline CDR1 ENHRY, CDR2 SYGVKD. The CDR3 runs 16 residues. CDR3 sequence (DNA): TGTGCCATCAGTGAGTCCCGGGTGGGGTCCTACAATGAGCAGTTCTTC. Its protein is CAISESRVGSYNEQFF.

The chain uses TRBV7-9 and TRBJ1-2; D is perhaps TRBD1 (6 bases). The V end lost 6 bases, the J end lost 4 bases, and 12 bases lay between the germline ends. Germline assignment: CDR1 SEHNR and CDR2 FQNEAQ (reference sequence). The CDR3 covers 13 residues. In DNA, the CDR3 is TGTGCCAGCAGTCCGGGGGGCTGCTATGGCTACACCTTC. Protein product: CASSPGGCYGYTF. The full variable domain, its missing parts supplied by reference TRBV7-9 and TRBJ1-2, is DTGVSQNPRHKITKRGQNVTFRCDPISEHNRLYWYRQTLGQGPEFLTYFQNEAQLEKSRLLSDRFSAERPKGSFSTLEIQRTEQGDSAMYLCASSPGGCYGYTFGSGTRLTVV.

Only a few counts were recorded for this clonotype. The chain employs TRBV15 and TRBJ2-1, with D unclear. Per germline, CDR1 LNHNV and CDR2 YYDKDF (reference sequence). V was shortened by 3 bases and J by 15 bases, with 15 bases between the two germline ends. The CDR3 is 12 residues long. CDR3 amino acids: CATSRSRIDRFF. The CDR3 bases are TGTGCCACCAGCAGGTCCAGAATCGATCGGTTCTTC.

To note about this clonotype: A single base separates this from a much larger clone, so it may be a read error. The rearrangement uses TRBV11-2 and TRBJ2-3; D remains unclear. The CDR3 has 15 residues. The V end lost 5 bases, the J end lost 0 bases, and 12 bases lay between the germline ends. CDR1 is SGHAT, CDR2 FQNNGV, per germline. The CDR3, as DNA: TGTGCCAGCAGCCCTCGGGTCCCTAGCACAGATACGCAGTATTTT. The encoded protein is CASSPRVPSTDTQYF.

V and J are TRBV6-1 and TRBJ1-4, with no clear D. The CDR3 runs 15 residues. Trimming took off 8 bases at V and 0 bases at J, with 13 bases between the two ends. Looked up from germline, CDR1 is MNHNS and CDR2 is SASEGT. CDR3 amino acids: CASRERQTTNEKLFF. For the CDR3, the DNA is TGTGCCAGCCGCGAACGGCAGACAACTAATGAAAAACTGTTTTTT.

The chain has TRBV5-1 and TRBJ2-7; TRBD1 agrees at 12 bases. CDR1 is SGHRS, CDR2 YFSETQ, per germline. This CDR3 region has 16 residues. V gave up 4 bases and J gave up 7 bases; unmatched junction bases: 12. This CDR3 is CASSPNRDRGLGEQYF. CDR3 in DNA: TGCGCCAGCAGCCCCAACCGGGACAGGGGGCTGGGAGAGCAGTACTTC.

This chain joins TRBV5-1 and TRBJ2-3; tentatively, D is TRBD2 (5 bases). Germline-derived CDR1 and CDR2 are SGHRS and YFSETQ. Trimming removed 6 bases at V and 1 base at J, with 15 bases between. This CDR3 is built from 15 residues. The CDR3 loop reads CASTRGELGTDTQYF. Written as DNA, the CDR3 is TGCGCCAGCACCCGGGGAGAGCTTGGCACAGATACGCAGTATTTT.

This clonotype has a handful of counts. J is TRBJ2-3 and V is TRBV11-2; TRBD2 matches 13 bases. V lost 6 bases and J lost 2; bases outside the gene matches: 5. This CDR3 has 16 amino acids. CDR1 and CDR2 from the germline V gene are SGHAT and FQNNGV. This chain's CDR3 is CASRRTSGSFTDTQYF. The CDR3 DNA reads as TGTGCCAGCAGGCGGACTAGCGGGAGTTTCACAGATACGCAGTATTTT.

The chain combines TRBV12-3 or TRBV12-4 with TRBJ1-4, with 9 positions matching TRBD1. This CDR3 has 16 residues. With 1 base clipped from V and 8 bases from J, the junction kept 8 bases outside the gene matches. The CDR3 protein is CASSLGQQGAREKLFF. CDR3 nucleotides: TGTGCCAGCAGTTTAGGTCAACAGGGGGCGAGGGAAAAACTGTTTTTT.

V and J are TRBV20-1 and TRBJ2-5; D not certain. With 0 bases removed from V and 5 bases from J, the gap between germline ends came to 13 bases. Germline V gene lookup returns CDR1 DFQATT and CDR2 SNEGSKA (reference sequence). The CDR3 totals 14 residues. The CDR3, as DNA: TGCAGTGCTAGAGATCGTATAGGGCTGGAGACCCAGTACTTC. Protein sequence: CSARDRIGLETQYF.

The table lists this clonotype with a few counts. The CDR3 loop is CASSYRGPFYNEQFF. CDR3 DNA: TGTGCCAGCAGTTACAGGGGGCCCTTCTACAATGAGCAGTTCTTC. The rearrangement links TRBV2 to TRBJ2-1; 9 nucleotides agree with TRBD1. Losses at the gene ends were 5 bases for V and 3 bases for J; bases not matched to a gene: 5. The CDR3 is 15 residues long. The germline V gene encodes CDR1 SNHLY and CDR2 FYNNEI.

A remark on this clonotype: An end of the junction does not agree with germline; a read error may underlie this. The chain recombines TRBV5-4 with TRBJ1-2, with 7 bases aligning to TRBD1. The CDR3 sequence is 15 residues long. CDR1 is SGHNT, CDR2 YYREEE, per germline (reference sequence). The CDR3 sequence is CASSPNGQANHGYTF. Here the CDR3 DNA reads TGTGCCAGCAGCCCCAACGGACAGGCTAACCATGGCTACACCTTC.

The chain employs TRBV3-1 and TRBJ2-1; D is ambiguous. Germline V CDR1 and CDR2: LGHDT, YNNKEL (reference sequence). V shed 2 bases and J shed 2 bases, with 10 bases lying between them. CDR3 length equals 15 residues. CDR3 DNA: TGTGCCAGCAGCCAACTGGACCTGGCCTACAATGAGCAGTTCTTC. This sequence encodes CASSQLDLAYNEQFF.

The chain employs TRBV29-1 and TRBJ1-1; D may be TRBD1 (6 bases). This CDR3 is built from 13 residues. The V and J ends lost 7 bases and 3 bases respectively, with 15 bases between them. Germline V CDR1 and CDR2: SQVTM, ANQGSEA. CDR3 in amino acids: CSAGRGADTEAFF. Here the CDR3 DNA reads TGCAGCGCGGGACGGGGGGCGGACACTGAAGCTTTCTTT.

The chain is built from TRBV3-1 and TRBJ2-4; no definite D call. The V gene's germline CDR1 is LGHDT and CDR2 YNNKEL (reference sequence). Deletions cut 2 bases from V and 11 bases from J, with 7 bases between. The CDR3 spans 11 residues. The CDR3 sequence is CASSQSSLQYF. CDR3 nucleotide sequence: TGTGCCAGCAGCCAAAGCTCCCTTCAGTACTTC.

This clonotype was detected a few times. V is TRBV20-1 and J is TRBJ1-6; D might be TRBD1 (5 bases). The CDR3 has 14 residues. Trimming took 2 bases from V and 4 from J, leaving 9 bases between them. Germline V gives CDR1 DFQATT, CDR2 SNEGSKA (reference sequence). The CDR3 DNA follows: TGCAGTGCTAGACAGGGTGGATATAATTCACCCCTCCACTTT. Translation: CSARQGGYNSPLHF.

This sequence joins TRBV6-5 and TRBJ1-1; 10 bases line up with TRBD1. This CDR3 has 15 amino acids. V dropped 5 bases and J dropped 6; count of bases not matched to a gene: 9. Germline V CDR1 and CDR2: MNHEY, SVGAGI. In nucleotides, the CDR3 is TGTGCCAGCAGTCTACGGGACAGGGGATCTGCTGAAGCTTTCTTT. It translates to CASSLRDRGSAEAFF.

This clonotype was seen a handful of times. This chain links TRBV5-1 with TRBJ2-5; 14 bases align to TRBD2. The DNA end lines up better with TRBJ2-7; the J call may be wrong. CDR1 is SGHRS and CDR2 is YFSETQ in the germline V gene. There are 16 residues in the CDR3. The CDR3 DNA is TGCGCCAGCAGCCTCACGGGACTAGCGGGAGTTTCCGAGCAGTACTTC. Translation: CASSLTGLAGVSEQYF.